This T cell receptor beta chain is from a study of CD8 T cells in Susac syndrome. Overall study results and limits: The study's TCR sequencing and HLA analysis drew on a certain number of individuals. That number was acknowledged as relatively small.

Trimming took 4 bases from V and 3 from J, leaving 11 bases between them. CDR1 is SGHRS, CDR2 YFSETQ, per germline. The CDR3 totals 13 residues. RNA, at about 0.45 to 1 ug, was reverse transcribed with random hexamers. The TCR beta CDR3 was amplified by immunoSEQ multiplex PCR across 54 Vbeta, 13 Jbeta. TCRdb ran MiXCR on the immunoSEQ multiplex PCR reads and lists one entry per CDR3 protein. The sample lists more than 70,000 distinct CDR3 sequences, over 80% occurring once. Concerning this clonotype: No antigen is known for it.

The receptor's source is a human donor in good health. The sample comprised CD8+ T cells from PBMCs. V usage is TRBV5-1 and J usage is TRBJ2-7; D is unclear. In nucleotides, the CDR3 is TGCGCCAGCAGCCCCTGGGCCAACTACGAGCAGTACTTC. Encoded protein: CASSPWANYEQYF.